This T cell receptor beta chain was sequenced in a study of blood T cell repertoires in COVID-19. TCRdb's table, derived via immunoSEQ multiplex PCR, lists solely in-frame clones and lacks some. The table shows approximately 210,000 clones, with about four fifths occurring only once. This sequence originates from an elderly woman with acute or convalescent COVID-19. The material sequenced was peripheral blood.

The CDR3 reads CASRTGNNYGYTF. The CDR3 DNA reads as TGCGCCAGCCGGACAGGGAATAACTATGGCTACACCTTC. This sequence joins TRBV5-1 and TRBJ1-2, with 8 bases fitting TRBD1. Germline V gene sequence: CDR1 SGHRS, CDR2 YFSETQ. The CDR3 is 13 amino acids. V was pared by 7 bases and J by 1 base, with 3 bases of the junction left unmatched.